This TCR beta chain was sequenced for a study of blood T cell repertoires in COVID-19. Across the whole study: Sites in the United States, Italy and Spain provided acute and convalescent COVID-19 samples. The cDNA or gDNA used as material had been derived from T cells, B-cell-depleted T cells, or PBMCs.

In the study's own analysis: Reference gene primer amplification in the assay estimated nucleated cell counts. Sequenced by immunoSEQ multiplex PCR; TCRdb stores in-frame clones only, minus some. V, J and clone size derive from that table, while D and trimming were established from the DNA sequence. The sample holds 110,000 to 150,000 clones, around 82% seen once. V shed 3 bases and J shed 0 bases, with 11 bases lying between them. The CDR3 is 15 amino acids. CDR1 is KGHSH, CDR2 LQKENI, per germline. The chain joins TRBV18 to TRBJ1-1; D is undetermined. The clonotype was recovered from a woman in her fifties or sixties with acute or convalescent COVID-19. The source material was peripheral blood. The CDR3 sequence: CASSPSRDMNTEAFF. Here the CDR3 DNA reads TGTGCCAGCTCACCCTCGAGAGACATGAACACTGAAGCTTTCTTT.